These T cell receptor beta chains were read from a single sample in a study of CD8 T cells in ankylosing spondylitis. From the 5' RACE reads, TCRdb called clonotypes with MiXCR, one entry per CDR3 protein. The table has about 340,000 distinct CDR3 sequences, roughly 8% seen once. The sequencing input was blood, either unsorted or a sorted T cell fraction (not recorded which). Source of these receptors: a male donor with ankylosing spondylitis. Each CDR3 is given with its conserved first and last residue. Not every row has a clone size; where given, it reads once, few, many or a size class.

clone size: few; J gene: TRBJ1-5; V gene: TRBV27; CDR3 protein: CASSTSDNQPQHF
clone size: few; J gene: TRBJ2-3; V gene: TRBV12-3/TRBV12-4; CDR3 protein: CASSTMDFSTDTQYF
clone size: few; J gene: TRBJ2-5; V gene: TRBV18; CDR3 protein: CASSPGLGETQYF
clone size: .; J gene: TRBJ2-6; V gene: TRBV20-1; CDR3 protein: CSASTSGANVLTF
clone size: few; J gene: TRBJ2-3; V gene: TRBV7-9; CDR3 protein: CASSFPYDSGSADTQYF
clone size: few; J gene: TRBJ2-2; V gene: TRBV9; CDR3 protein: CASSDFLRDSNTGELFF
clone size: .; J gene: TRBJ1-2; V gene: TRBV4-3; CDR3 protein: CASSQRRGGNYGYTF
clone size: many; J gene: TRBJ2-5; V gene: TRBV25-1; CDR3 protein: CASSEWGEVQETQYF
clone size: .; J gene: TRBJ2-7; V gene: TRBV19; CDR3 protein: CASSLRGGQETYEQYF
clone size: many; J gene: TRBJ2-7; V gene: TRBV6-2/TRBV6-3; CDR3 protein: CASRFSGNSYEQYF
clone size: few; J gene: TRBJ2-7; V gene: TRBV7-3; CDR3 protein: CASSPTLGAEQYF
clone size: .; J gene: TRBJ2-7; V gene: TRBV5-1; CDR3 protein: CASSELAGGNEQYF
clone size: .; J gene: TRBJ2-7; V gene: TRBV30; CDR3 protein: CAWSLRAEQYF
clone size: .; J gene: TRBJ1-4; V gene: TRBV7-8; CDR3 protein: CASSLVGGRGEKLFF
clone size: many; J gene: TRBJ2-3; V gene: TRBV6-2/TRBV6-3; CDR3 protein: CASTDPGLAGADTQYF
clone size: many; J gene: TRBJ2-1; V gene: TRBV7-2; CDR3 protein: CASSRYRTGVFNEQFF
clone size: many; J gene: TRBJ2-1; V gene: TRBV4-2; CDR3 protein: CASSHGDSYNEQFF
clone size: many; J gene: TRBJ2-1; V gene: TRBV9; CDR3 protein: CASSVSGRDSYNEQFF
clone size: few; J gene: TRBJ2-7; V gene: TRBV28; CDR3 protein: CASSFPQLEGLDSYEQYF
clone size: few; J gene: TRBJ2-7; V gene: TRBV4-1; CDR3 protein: CASSQSGLAGGLEQYF
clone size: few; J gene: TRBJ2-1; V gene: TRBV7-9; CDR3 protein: CASSLTASGSYEQFF
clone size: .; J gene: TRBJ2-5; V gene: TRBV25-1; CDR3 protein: CASSDYGDETQYF
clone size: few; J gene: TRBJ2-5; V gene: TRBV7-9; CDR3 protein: CASSLGTGVEATQYF
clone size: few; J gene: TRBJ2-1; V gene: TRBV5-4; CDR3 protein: CASSFAGPRLNEQFF
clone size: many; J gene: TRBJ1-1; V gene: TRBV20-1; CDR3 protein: CSATAPHAEAFF
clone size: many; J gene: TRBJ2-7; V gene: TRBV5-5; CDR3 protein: CASSSRADRRNYEQYF
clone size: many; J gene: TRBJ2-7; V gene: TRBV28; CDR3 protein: CASVTGVTSDEQYF
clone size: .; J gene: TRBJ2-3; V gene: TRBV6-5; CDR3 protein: CASSYLKGPHSTDTQYF
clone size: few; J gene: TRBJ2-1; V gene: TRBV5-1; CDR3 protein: CASSLRGQRSSYNEQFF
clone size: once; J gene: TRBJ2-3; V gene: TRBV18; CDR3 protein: CASSPTGGSSDTQYF
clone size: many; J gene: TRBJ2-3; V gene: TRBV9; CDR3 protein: CASSVAGSDTQYF
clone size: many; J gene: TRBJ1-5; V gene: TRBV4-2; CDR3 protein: CASSQEWDPNQPQHF
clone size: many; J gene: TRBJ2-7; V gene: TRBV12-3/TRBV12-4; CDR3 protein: CASSPGTPGREQYF
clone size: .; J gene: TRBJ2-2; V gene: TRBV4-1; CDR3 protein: CASSQWRGNTGELFF
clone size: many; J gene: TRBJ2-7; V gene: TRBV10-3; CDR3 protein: CAISESALDQYF
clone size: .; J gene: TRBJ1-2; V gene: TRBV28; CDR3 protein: CASSLYYGRAYGHTF
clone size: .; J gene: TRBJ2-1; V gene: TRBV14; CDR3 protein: CASSQDLGEPSGNEQFF
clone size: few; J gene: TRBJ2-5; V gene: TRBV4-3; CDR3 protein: CASSQWTSGSQETQYF
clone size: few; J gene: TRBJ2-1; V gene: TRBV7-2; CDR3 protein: CASSLMTSGSYNEQFF
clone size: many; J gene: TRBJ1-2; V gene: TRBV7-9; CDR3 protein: CASSLEARGRGYTF
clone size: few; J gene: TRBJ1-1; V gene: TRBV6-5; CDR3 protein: CASRLTGVIADTEAFF
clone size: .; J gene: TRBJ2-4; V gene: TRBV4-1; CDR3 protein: CASSQESRGLATSLAKNIQYF